This T cell receptor (beta chain) derives from a study of regulatory T cells in long-lasting Graves disease. As regards this clonotype: Since a much larger clone is just one base distant, this may be a read error.

This sample's time point: newly diagnosed GD, antithyroid drugs for less than 3 months. Making the TCR library involved RNA that had been extracted from PBMCs. This CDR3 comprises 13 residues. From germline, CDR1 is MDHEN and CDR2 SYDVKM. V lost 6 bases and J 4 bases, leaving 12 bases between the germline ends. Researchers made TCR beta libraries by using iRepertoire HTBI primers and running Arm-PCR on CDR3 regions. TCRdb re-derived calls from the multiplex PCR reads in MiXCR, one entry per CDR3 protein. The table has a few hundred thousand distinct CDR3 sequences, around 15% seen once. In addition, the sample was reused for a study of T cells in Graves' hyperthyroidism and ophthalmopathy. That report adds: Carried out on the TCR CDR3, a first-round RT-PCR used the HTBI primer set.

The TCR comes from a woman aged 45-65 years with Graves disease. The chain uses TRBV28 and TRBJ1-2; unclear D gene. The sample in question was peripheral blood mononuclear cells (PBMCs), obtained at new diagnosis, from a patient treated with antithyroid drugs. The CDR3 bases are TGTGCCAGCAGCCAAGAGTACAGCTATGGCTACACCTTC. Amino acid sequence: CASSQEYSYGYTF.